The clone carrying this T cell receptor (beta chain) appeared many times. The CDR3 is 13 amino acids. CDR1 is SEHNR and CDR2 is FQNEAQ in the germline V gene (reference sequence). Trimming cost V 1 base and J 6 bases, with 9 bases left between them. The sample comes from a study of T cells in Graves' hyperthyroidism and ophthalmopathy. Template material for amplifying TCR beta CDR3 regions consisted of RNA transcripts. TCR CDR3 regions were first amplified by RT-PCR with HTBI primers. Each CDR3 protein is one row after TCRdb ran MiXCR on the multiplex PCR reads. The sample has about 350,000 distinct CDR3 sequences, approximately 18% seen once.

The sequenced sample was blood. V and J are TRBV7-9 and TRBJ1-1; D remains ambiguous. The source of this sequence is a middle-aged woman with Graves' ophthalmopathy. DNA of the CDR3: TGTGCCAGCAGCTTAGAGCCCGCAGCTGAAGCTTTCTTT. Amino acid sequence: CASSLEPAAEAFF.